These 7 T cell receptor beta chains came from one sample sequenced in a study of T cell responses to AZD1222 COVID-19 vaccine. TCRdb keeps only in-frame clones here, not all; method: immunoSEQ multiplex PCR. This repertoire includes around 150,000 clones. Sequenced sample: peripheral blood. Source of these receptors: an adult in good health.

The chain combines TRBV28 with TRBJ1-2, with D maybe TRBD1 (5 bases). The V and J ends lost 2 bases and 8 bases respectively, with 12 bases between them. CDR1 MDHEN and CDR2 SYDVKM come from the germline V gene. The CDR3 has 13 amino acids. CDR3 DNA: TGTGCCAGCAGTTTAAGCCTGGAGGGGGGCTACACCTTC. Its protein is CASSLSLEGGYTF.

The V gene is TRBV30, the J gene TRBJ1-4; D might be TRBD1 (5 bases). There are 13 residues in the CDR3. CDR1 and CDR2 from the germline V gene are GTSNPN and SVGIG (reference sequence). Trimming shortened V by 3 bases and J by 7 bases, and 12 bases separated the two germline ends. The CDR3 DNA sequence: TGTGCCTGGAGCGAGGGACTAACTGAAAAACTGTTTTTT. The encoded protein is CAWSEGLTEKLFF.

V gene TRBV30 combines with J gene TRBJ1-1, with a tentative D call TRBD1 (6 bases). Germline values: CDR1 GTSNPN, CDR2 SVGIG (reference sequence). V lost 5 bases to trimming and J lost 11 bases, with 24 bases between them. CDR3 length: 14 amino acids. The CDR3: CAWHHDRLTRVAFF. Here the CDR3 DNA reads TGTGCCTGGCACCACGACAGGCTGACAAGGGTGGCTTTCTTT.

CDR3 residues: CASSPRGYEDQPQHF. In DNA, the CDR3 is TGTGCCAGCAGCCCCCGCGGGTACGAGGATCAGCCCCAGCATTTT. The chain joins TRBV6-2 or TRBV6-3 to TRBJ1-5; D not resolved. Trimming removed 6 bases at V and 5 bases at J, with 17 bases between. Germline V gives CDR1 MNHEY, CDR2 SVGEGT. CDR3 size: 15 residues.

A word on this clone: At the DNA level, this CDR3 is encoded by other sequences in the same sample as well. CDR3 residues: CASSQGRENSPLHF. CDR3 DNA sequence: TGTGCCAGCAGCCAAGGACGGGAAAATTCACCCCTCCACTTT. The V gene is TRBV14, the J gene TRBJ1-6; D gene uncertain. The V gene lost 1 base and the J gene lost 7 bases, with 8 bases spanning the gap. CDR1 and CDR2 from the germline V gene are SGHDN and FVKESK. The CDR3 has 14 amino acids.

The chain recombines TRBV19 with TRBJ2-1; D gene unclear. In germline, CDR1 is LNHDA, CDR2 SQIVND (reference sequence). This CDR3 spans 14 amino acids. The V and J ends lost 3 bases and 1 base respectively, with 7 bases between them. CDR3 region: CASSIVSSYNEQFF. In DNA, the CDR3 is TGTGCCAGTAGTATTGTCAGTTCCTACAATGAGCAGTTCTTC.

The chain employs TRBV19 and TRBJ2-2; TRBD2 agrees at 14 bases. There are 16 residues in the CDR3. Germline V lookup: CDR1 LNHDA, CDR2 SQIVND (reference sequence). Losses at the gene ends were 4 bases for V and 7 bases for J; bases not matched to a gene: 5. The DNA of the CDR3 is TGTGCCAGTAGTAGGGGACTAGCGGGGGCCGGCGGGGAGCTGTTTTTT. This sequence encodes CASSRGLAGAGGELFF.